What follows are 6 T cell receptor beta chains derived from one specimen sequenced in a study of T-cell reconstitution after alpha-beta-depleted transplantation in children. TCRbeta library preparation incorporated unique molecular identifiers. TCRdb passed the PCR reads through MiXCR, listing each CDR3 protein once. The sample records a few hundred thousand distinct CDR3 sequences, 20% to 30% being singletons. The specimen was PBMCs, collected before TCRalphabeta/CD19-depleted stem cell transplant. The receptor set was obtained from a boy under two years old with Wiskott-Aldrich syndrome, due to receive a stem cell transplant.

This chain connects TRBV15 to TRBJ2-7; possible D gene TRBD2, 6 bases. Trimming removed 4 bases from V and 1 base from J, with 17 bases in between. Germline V gene lookup returns CDR1 LNHNV and CDR2 YYDKDF (reference sequence). The CDR3 extends over 16 amino acids. CDR3 loop: CATSTPRRGRSYEQYF. Here the CDR3 DNA reads TGTGCCACCAGCACTCCGCGGAGGGGCCGTTCCTACGAGCAGTACTTC.

This clonotype has more than one count but fewer than ten. The V gene is TRBV12-3 or TRBV12-4, the J gene TRBJ2-5, with no clear D. Trimming cost V 3 bases and J 4 bases, with 9 bases left between them. The CDR3 is made up of 13 amino acids. The CDR3 coding sequence is TGTGCCAGCAGTTTGATGGGGTTAGAGACCCAGTACTTC. Translating it yields CASSLMGLETQYF.

This chain uses TRBV20-1 with TRBJ2-1; 15 bases match TRBD2. The CDR3 covers 17 residues. The junction had 11 bases not matched to a gene; V was cut back by 2 bases and J by 9 bases. Germline assignment: CDR1 DFQATT and CDR2 SNEGSKA (reference sequence). The chain's CDR3 is CSARTNRGLAGGGEQFF. Here the CDR3 DNA reads TGCAGTGCTAGAACCAATCGAGGACTAGCGGGAGGGGGTGAGCAGTTCTTC.

This clonotype was detected only a few times. The chain has TRBV29-1 and TRBJ2-1, with 9 bases identical to TRBD2. Germline-derived CDR1 and CDR2 are SQVTM and ANQGSEA. CDR3 size: 14 residues. J was trimmed by 3 bases and V by 7 bases; bases with no gene match: 7. CDR3 sequence (DNA): TGCAGCGGAGGAGTTAGCGGGAGCTACAATGAGCAGTTCTTC. Translated: CSGGVSGSYNEQFF.

A few counts support this clonotype. The chain joins TRBV20-1 to TRBJ2-7, with D maybe TRBD1 (5 bases). Germline CDR1 reads DFQATT; CDR2 reads SNEGSKA (reference sequence). CDR3 length equals 14 residues. Trimming took 6 bases from V and 3 from J, leaving 18 bases between them. CDR3 loop: CSASDRGVGYEQYF. In nucleotides, the CDR3 is TGCAGTGCCTCCGACAGAGGAGTAGGCTACGAGCAGTACTTC.

The chain joins TRBV14 to TRBJ2-1, with TRBD2 matching over 7 bases. The CDR3 is made up of 16 amino acids. With 4 bases clipped from V and 0 bases from J, the junction kept 6 bases outside the gene matches. Looked up from germline, CDR1 is SGHDN and CDR2 is FVKESK. CDR3 sequence: CASSRGRGGSYNEQFF. CDR3 nucleotides: TGTGCCAGCAGCCGAGGCCGCGGGGGCTCCTACAATGAGCAGTTCTTC.